In its sample, the clone carrying this T cell receptor (beta chain) was seen many times. V lost 3 bases, J lost 10 bases, and 13 bases lay in between. Germline CDR1 DFQATT, CDR2 SNEGSKA (reference sequence). The CDR3 loop spans 13 amino acids. TCRdb re-clonotyped the PCR reads through MiXCR. The sample records some 28,000 clones, about 20% being singletons. The data are from a study of metastatic and nonmetastatic thyroid tumors. Every patient was untreated before thyroid surgery. This TCR came from a female donor with papillary thyroid cancer or a benign thyroid nodule (not recorded which). Some clones in this sample may be carry-over from other donors' samples. The chain links TRBV20-1 to TRBJ1-6; D is ambiguous. The sequenced material came from blood. The CDR3 DNA sequence: TGCAGTGCTAGCATAGTGGAAGAGTCACCCCTCCACTTT. Translation gives CSASIVEESPLHF.